This TCR beta chain was documented in a study of vaccination and CD4 T cells after COVID-19. The overall study: Recovered-phase convalescent patients showed SARS-CoV-2 positivity by nasal swab PCR; 8 or 9 were mild, one severe. In the convalescent cohort, there were six males and four females, two of them Hispanic. Study-level findings and limits: Convalescent patients studied were relatively few, and early post-infection timepoints were absent.

Treatment in this sample: approximately nine-day PBMC culture with coronavirus spike peptide pools or control peptides (ViraFEST assay). Each well held roughly 2 million PBMCs in IL-2 (roughly 10 IU/ml) medium with approximately 9.9 ug/ml peptide pools. This clonotype has more than one count but fewer than ten. Its antigen remains unknown. Cultured CD4+ T cells had their DNA profiled by the Oncomine TCR Beta short-read assay. Each CDR3 protein is one row after TCRdb ran MiXCR on the PCR reads. The sample has some 19,000 distinct CDR3 sequences; around 42% are singletons. This CDR3 contains 13 residues. Germline CDR1 reads MDHEN; CDR2 reads SYDVKM. V was shortened by 2 bases and J by 8 bases, with 12 bases between the two germline ends.

Specimen: cultured CD4+ T cells from blood. The sequence was obtained from a human donor with COVID-19. The chain has TRBV28 and TRBJ1-2; D is unclear. The CDR3 spells CASSLRELRGYTF. The CDR3 bases are TGTGCCAGCAGTTTAAGGGAACTGCGCGGCTACACCTTC.